This T cell receptor beta chain stems from a study of blood T cells in healthy people across ages (dated by TCRdb to between 2015 and 2017). Regarding the study in general: In model experiments, template switching captured roughly one uniquely barcoded TCR beta cDNA molecule for every two T cells. To track age-related changes in TCR beta repertoire diversity, the study relied on deep sequencing normalized with unique cDNA molecular identifiers. Four age groups were formed from the donors: young (average about 15 years), middle-aged (around 41), aged (about 62) and long-lived (more than 75). Two additional independent replicas of 1 million unique cDNA reads from the same blood draw were analyzed for two donors (one aged 18 to 30 and one aged 80 or older).

CDR1 and CDR2 were assigned from the germline V gene as MGHRA and YSYEKL. V gives up 3 bases and J gives up 5 bases, and the segment between their germline ends measures 13 bases. The CDR3 runs 14 residues from the cysteine to the phenylalanine. Only the CDR3 region is kept as DNA, spanning 42 bases read in frame from base 1. Libraries were made using 5' RACE. Data came from an Illumina HiSeq 2500. A second PCR of about 6 to 12 cycles was performed with a sample-barcoded 5' primer and a J-beta primer mix. A template-switch 5' adaptor carrying 12 random nucleotides introduced a unique molecular identifier onto each TCR beta cDNA molecule. Each sample yielded at least 2.5 million CDR3-containing paired-end reads. All of the RNA was converted into first-strand cDNA using the Mint cDNA synthesis kit, with a TRBC-specific oligonucleotide serving as the primer. Following uracil-DNA glycosylase treatment, a first 18-cycle PCR with universal primers M1SS and BC2_uni_R was performed on all cDNA. In the source study's methods: For normalization, 1 million high-quality reads were randomly selected from each sample, with every read carrying a distinct molecular identifier. Instead of being binned into consensus sequences, reads with shared molecular identifiers were discarded. MiTCR, with a Q25 quality threshold and the strictest error-elimination algorithm, was used for CDR3 identification, clonotype clustering and error correction. A nonparametric unseen species model with Euler transformation was used to estimate lower-bound total TCR beta diversity. TCRdb cleaned the public reads at Q25 with fastp, built clones with MiXCR and kept in-frame beta chains. Merged by CDR3 protein, the rows form single entries marked with the most common genes and DNA. None of the V and J calls come from the authors' own analysis; TCRdb made them. For this sample there are approximately 800,000 distinct CDR3 sequences; under 30% appear just once. The top ten clones comprise around 2.9% of the sample.

This clonotype was detected a few times. This clone's antigen is unknown. Nothing much larger sits one base from this clone, and base qualities are not available. The research as a whole found: Total diversity estimates from one million sequenced T cells were considered lower bounds and underestimates. The CMV infection status of donors was not known, potentially confounding age-related changes in expanded clonotypes. The long-lived group showed more naive CD4+ T cells, fewer expanded clones and increased TCR diversity than the aged group, suggesting age selection. Because profiling used bulk unsorted PBMCs, naive and antigen-experienced compartments could not be compared conclusively. There was a strong correlation between observed TCR beta diversity and the percentage of naive T cells measured by flow cytometry. As age increased, observed TCR beta diversity per million T cells dropped in a roughly linear way, and a significant reduction was already evident by age 40.

Donors were 39 systemically healthy Caucasian individuals from Russia aged about 6 to 100 years. Each donor gave about 9.8 milliliters of peripheral blood, drawn into EDTA-treated Vacutainer tubes. PBMCs were isolated by Ficoll-Paque density-gradient centrifugation, with at least 7 million obtained per sample. Trizol reagent was used to extract total RNA from the PBMCs, yielding at least 6 micrograms per sample. For every donor, flow cytometry on a PBMC aliquot measured the percentage of naive CD45RAhigh/CD27high T cells. The same data also went into a second study, on T cells of mothers and their children. The second study reports: Nine systemically healthy Caucasian individuals served as donors, namely three mothers together with their six children. cDNA synthesis consumed the entire amount of extracted RNA, loaded at approximately 1.4 ug RNA in each 15 ul reaction. In the second PCR, sample barcodes and 2-4 random nucleotides were introduced via the M1S primer. Over 8 million TCR beta CDR3 reads were obtained for each mother, and approximately 3 million reads were obtained for each child. TCR recombination output is similarly shaped by thymic selection in related and unrelated pairs, with a minor effect exerted by inherited differences. Normalized repertoire overlap was always slightly but never significantly higher in related than unrelated mother-child pairs. With a sensitivity of about 100 clones per million clonotypes, no persistent microchimeric T cell clones were detected. Deep NGS was used in the study to compare the TCR beta repertoires of mothers and children and to look for features that separate related mother-child pairs from unrelated individuals. The mean age was roughly 44 +/- 4 years for the mothers and around 10 +/- 4 years for the children. After adapter ligation was performed with NEBNext reagents, the libraries were sequenced on an Illumina HiSeq 2000 with 100+100 nt paired-end reads. To prevent cross-contamination, the mother and child libraries were prepared one month apart and sequenced in separate runs. For each donor, between roughly 500,000 and 2,200,000 distinct TCR beta clonotypes were identified. Naive TCR beta clonotypes were estimated from low-frequency clonotypes matched to each donor's FACS-determined naive share, without sorting.

Source material: blood. The V gene is TRBV4-1 and the J gene is TRBJ2-5; the D segment is perhaps TRBD1 or TRBD2, each sharing 5 matched bases. The TCR originated in a boy aged 5 to 17 in good health. The CDR3 has the sequence CASSHQRGLETQYF. The nucleotide sequence is given as TGCGCCAGCAGCCATCAGAGGGGCTTGGAGACCCAGTACTTC.